The 30 T cell receptor beta chains in this list originate from one sample, sequenced in a study of blood T cell repertoires in COVID-19. The table came from immunoSEQ multiplex PCR; TCRdb's copy has only in-frame clones and leaves some out. Of about 390,000 clones in the sample, about 87% are singletons; the top ten hold approximately 2.5%. Sequences were obtained from peripheral blood. These receptors originate from a woman aged 55-70 years with COVID-19, enrolled during active disease.

CDR3 in amino acids: CASSQQAYSYEQYF. CDR3 nucleotides: TGTGCCAGCAGCCAACAGGCTTACTCCTACGAGCAGTACTTC. This chain joins TRBV3-1 (or the pseudogene TRBV3-2) and TRBJ2-7; D is uncertain. Trimming removed 2 bases from V and 0 bases from J, with 8 bases in between. CDR3 length: 14 amino acids. Germline-derived CDR1 and CDR2 are LGHDT and YNNKEL (reference sequence).

The chain links TRBV15 to TRBJ2-1, with 7 nucleotides matching TRBD2. Germline CDR1 is LNHNV and CDR2 is YYDKDF (reference sequence). The CDR3 runs 14 residues. The V and J ends lost 4 bases and 4 bases, in that order; junction bases with no gene match: 4. DNA of the CDR3: TGTGCCACCAGCACTACGCGGGGGTACAATGAGCAGTTCTTC. As protein: CATSTTRGYNEQFF. The full variable domain, its missing parts supplied by reference TRBV15 and TRBJ2-1, is DAMVIQNPRYQVTQFGKPVTLSCSQTLNHNVMYWYQQKSSQAPKLLFHYYDKDFNNEADTPDNFQSRRPNTSFCFLDIRSPGLGDTAMYLCATSTTRGYNEQFFGPGTRLTVL.

V usage is TRBV18 and J usage is TRBJ1-2; D is unclear. CDR1 KGHSH and CDR2 LQKENI come from the germline V gene. Trimming took 0 bases from V and 7 from J, leaving 21 bases between them. The CDR3 is 17 residues long. In DNA form, the CDR3 reads TGTGCCAGCTCACCACCTTTCAGTCGTGGCGGTAGAGCTGGCTACACCTTC. Its protein product is CASSPPFSRGGRAGYTF. Combining the CDR3 with reference TRBV18 and TRBJ1-2 gives the whole variable domain NAGVMQNPRHLVRRRGQEARLRCSPMKGHSHVYWYRQLPEEGLKFMVYLQKENIIDESGMPKERFSAEFPKEGPSILRIQQVVRGDSAAYFCASSPPFSRGGRAGYTFGSGTRLTVV.

The chain uses TRBV6-5 and TRBJ1-2, with D possibly TRBD1 on 5 matching bases. This CDR3 is 13 amino acids long. Trimming removed 6 bases at V and 4 bases at J, with 12 bases between. Germline V gene data show CDR1 as MNHEY and CDR2 as SVGAGI. The chain's CDR3 is CASSPDTIYGYTF. In nucleotides, the CDR3 is TGTGCCAGCAGCCCGGACACAATCTATGGCTACACCTTC.

The CDR3 sequence: CASSYYHGGGGYTF. CDR3 coding DNA: TGTGCCAGCAGCTACTATCATGGGGGGGGTGGCTACACCTTC. J is TRBJ1-2 and V is TRBV5-4, with D tentatively TRBD1 (5 bases). Germline lookup yields CDR1 SGHNT and CDR2 YYREEE (reference sequence). This CDR3 has 14 amino acids. V lost 3 bases to trimming and J lost 7 bases, with 16 bases between them.

The gene calls are TRBV29-1 and TRBJ1-2; 9 nucleotides align to TRBD1. This CDR3 has 14 residues. Germline CDR1 reads SQVTM; CDR2 reads ANQGSEA. Unmatched junction bases numbered 5, after V lost 1 base and J lost 5 bases. The CDR3, as DNA: TGCAGCGTTGAAGTATGGGACAGGGAATATGGCTACACCTTC. It translates to CSVEVWDREYGYTF.

The rearrangement joins TRBV19 to TRBJ1-3; D gene uncertain. The V end lost 5 bases, the J end lost 0 bases, and 11 bases lay between the germline ends. CDR1 and CDR2 from the germline V gene are LNHDA and SQIVND (reference sequence). This CDR3 contains 15 residues. CDR3 amino acids: CASSFQAYSGNTIYF. In nucleotides, the CDR3 is TGTGCCAGTAGTTTCCAGGCGTACTCTGGAAACACCATATATTTT.

The chain employs TRBV6-4 and TRBJ1-2; 9 bases agree with TRBD1. This CDR3 spans 19 amino acids. J was trimmed by 1 base and V by 9 bases; bases with no gene match: 21. Germline CDR1 and CDR2: MRHNA and SNTAGT. Here the CDR3 DNA reads TGTGCCAGTTTCAGAGGGGGTACAATACAGGGGGCTATTAACTATGGCTACACCTTC. Its protein product is CASFRGGTIQGAINYGYTF.

J is TRBJ2-1 and V is TRBV7-8; 11 bases are a match to TRBD2. Germline CDR1 reads SGHVS; CDR2 reads FQNEAQ. The CDR3 has 15 residues. Trimming cost V 6 bases and J 4 bases; bases outside gene matches: 5. The CDR3 DNA follows: TGTGCCAGCAGGGTAATAGCGGGGGGGTACAATGAGCAGTTCTTC. Its protein product is CASRVIAGGYNEQFF.

This sequence joins TRBV9 and TRBJ2-7, with no clear D. This CDR3 contains 14 residues. V was trimmed by 4 bases and J by 3 bases, leaving 14 bases between them. CDR1 and CDR2 from the germline V gene are SGDLS and YYNGEE. The DNA for the CDR3 is TGTGCCAGCAGCCCCGCGGCGTTACGCTACGAGCAGTACTTC. Translating it yields CASSPAALRYEQYF.

V is TRBV19 and J is TRBJ2-7; weak D call: TRBD1 (5 bases). The ends were cut back, 0 bases at V and 2 bases at J, with 14 bases in the middle. This CDR3 has 16 amino acids. Per germline, CDR1 LNHDA and CDR2 SQIVND (reference sequence). CDR3 sequence (DNA): TGTGCCAGTAGTATAGATACGACAGCTCAGACCTACGAGCAGTACTTC. The encoded protein is CASSIDTTAQTYEQYF.

The chain employs TRBV18 and TRBJ1-2; a possible D gene is TRBD1 (6 bases). The CDR3 contains 14 residues. The V end was cut by 4 bases, the J end by 4 bases, with 13 bases between. In germline, CDR1 is KGHSH, CDR2 LQKENI. The CDR3 nucleotides are TGTGCCAGCTCACTAGACAGGTCCCGCTATGGCTACACCTTC. Translation: CASSLDRSRYGYTF.

In its sample, this clone was seen a few times. The rearrangement links TRBV11-1 to TRBJ1-3, with unresolved D. The germline gives CDR1 SGHAT, CDR2 FQDESV (reference sequence). The CDR3 has 12 amino acids. V was clipped by 4 bases and J by 4 bases, with 5 bases between them. The CDR3 DNA reads as TGTGCCAGCAGCTACGAGGGAAACACCATATATTTT. Encoded protein: CASSYEGNTIYF.

The CDR3 bases are TGTGCCAGCAGCCAAGGGGGCAGGGGGACCCTATATGGCTACACCTTC. It specifies CASSQGGRGTLYGYTF. This chain joins TRBV14 and TRBJ1-2; 7 bases are a match to TRBD1. Germline V gene sequence: CDR1 SGHDN, CDR2 FVKESK. V shed 1 base, J shed 5 bases, and the junction held 10 bases outside the gene matches. This CDR3 contains 16 residues. Full variable domain (remainder filled in from reference TRBV14 and TRBJ1-2): EAGVTQFPSHSVIEKGQTVTLRCDPISGHDNLYWYRRVMGKEIKFLLHFVKESKQDESGMPNNRFLAERTGGTYSTLKVQPAELEDSGVYFCASSQGGRGTLYGYTFGSGTRLTVV.

The chain combines TRBV6-5 with TRBJ1-1; D is uncertain. Looked up from germline, CDR1 is MNHEY and CDR2 is SVGAGI. V was shortened by 4 bases and J by 1 base, with 10 bases between the two germline ends. The CDR3 totals 14 residues. The CDR3 protein is CASSSTGRNTEAFF. The CDR3 nucleotides read TGTGCCAGCAGTTCGACGGGGAGGAACACTGAAGCTTTCTTT.

DNA for the CDR3: TGCGCCAGCAGCCGGGCGGGACAGGGGTCCTACGAGCAGTACTTC. Its translation is CASSRAGQGSYEQYF. The V call is TRBV4-1, the J call TRBJ2-7; TRBD1 matches at 10 bases. Trimming cost V 4 bases and J 1 base; bases outside gene matches: 4. Germline CDR1 is MGHRA and CDR2 is YSYEKL. This CDR3 spans 15 amino acids.

V gene TRBV4-2 combines with J gene TRBJ1-6; a possible D gene is TRBD1 (5 bases). The germline V gene has CDR1 LGHNA and CDR2 YNFKEQ. There are 16 residues in the CDR3. The V end lost 0 bases, the J end lost 9 bases, and 15 bases lay between the germline ends. The CDR3 nucleotides are TGTGCCAGCAGCCAAGAGGGACTCGGGGTGGTTTCACCCCTCCACTTT. Amino acids: CASSQEGLGVVSPLHF.

The rearrangement links TRBV28 to TRBJ2-1, with D uncertain. This CDR3 is built from 11 residues. V lost 3 bases and J lost 7, with 4 bases in between. Germline V gene sequence: CDR1 MDHEN, CDR2 SYDVKM. The CDR3 loop is CASSFQNEQFF. CDR3 nucleotide sequence: TGTGCCAGCAGTTTTCAGAATGAGCAGTTCTTC.

The chain is built from TRBV10-2 and TRBJ2-1; D is perhaps TRBD1 (6 bases). Germline V gene sequence: CDR1 WSHSY, CDR2 SAAADI. CDR3 size: 15 residues. Trimming cost V 3 bases and J 6 bases, with 15 bases left between them. The CDR3 loop is CASSDGRGNANEQFF. The CDR3 DNA is TGCGCCAGCAGTGATGGCAGGGGAAACGCCAATGAGCAGTTCTTC.

There are a few counts of this clone. The chain carries TRBV18 and TRBJ1-1, with D hard to call. V was clipped by 2 bases and J by 2 bases, with 9 bases between them. The CDR3 extends over 14 amino acids. Per the germline V gene, CDR1 is KGHSH and CDR2 is LQKENI. The DNA for the CDR3 is TGTGCCAGCTCACCATTAGAGATAAACACTGAAGCTTTCTTT. It translates to CASSPLEINTEAFF. The full variable domain, its missing parts supplied by reference TRBV18 and TRBJ1-1, is NAGVMQNPRHLVRRRGQEARLRCSPMKGHSHVYWYRQLPEEGLKFMVYLQKENIIDESGMPKERFSAEFPKEGPSILRIQQVVRGDSAAYFCASSPLEINTEAFFGQGTRLTVV.

The rearrangement links TRBV20-1 to TRBJ2-7; 12 bases are shared with TRBD2. The germline V gene encodes CDR1 DFQATT and CDR2 SNEGSKA (reference sequence). After removal of 3 bases from V and 2 bases from J, the junction contained 5 bases not matched to a gene. There are 15 residues in the CDR3. The CDR3 here is CSASGGLAGTYEQYF. In nucleotides, the CDR3 is TGCAGTGCTAGTGGGGGACTAGCGGGTACCTACGAGCAGTACTTC.

The V and J genes are TRBV5-5 and TRBJ2-7; 8 bases fit TRBD2. The V gene's germline CDR1 is SGHKS and CDR2 YYEKEE (reference sequence). The CDR3 is 16 residues long. V was clipped by 4 bases and J by 1 base; unmatched bases: 10. CDR3 DNA: TGTGCCAGCAGCCGCCGGCGGGGGGCGGCATCCTACGAGCAGTACTTC. Translated, it gives CASSRRRGAASYEQYF.

This chain links TRBV7-3 with TRBJ2-3; 15 bases match TRBD2. Germline values: CDR1 SGHTA, CDR2 FQGTGA. CDR3 length: 16 amino acids. V shed 5 bases, J shed 6 bases, and the junction held 6 bases outside the gene matches. The CDR3 region is CASSKGLAGGTDTQYF. In DNA, the CDR3 is TGTGCCAGCAGCAAGGGACTAGCGGGGGGAACTGATACGCAGTATTTT.

This chain uses TRBV5-1 with TRBJ2-1; maybe TRBD2 (7 bases). V lost 4 bases, J lost 5 bases, and 22 bases lay in between. This CDR3 spans 17 amino acids. From germline, CDR1 is SGHRS and CDR2 YFSETQ. The CDR3 nucleotides read TGCGCCAGCAGCCCGAGGGCGGGGGACACCTTTAACAATGAGCAGTTCTTC. Protein sequence: CASSPRAGDTFNNEQFF.

This chain uses TRBV6-5 with TRBJ1-3; TRBD1 is a possible D gene (6 bases). This CDR3 contains 14 residues. Germline V CDR1 and CDR2: MNHEY, SVGAGI. Trimming shortened V by 7 bases and J by 3 bases, and 13 bases separated the two germline ends. The CDR3: CASNRVEHGNTIYF. Written as DNA, the CDR3 is TGTGCCAGCAACAGGGTTGAACATGGAAACACCATATATTTT.

The chain joins TRBV9 to TRBJ2-3, with TRBD2 as a possible D gene (5 bases). V was cut by 3 bases and J by 0 bases, with 14 bases left in between. Germline V gene lookup returns CDR1 SGDLS and CDR2 YYNGEE. CDR3 length equals 16 residues. Here the CDR3 reads CASSAAAEYSTDTQYF. The CDR3 bases are TGTGCCAGCAGCGCGGCAGCGGAATATAGCACAGATACGCAGTATTTT.

The chain is built from TRBV27 and TRBJ1-2; D is possibly TRBD1 (6 bases). V was shortened by 1 base and J by 6 bases, with 15 bases between the two germline ends. Germline assignment: CDR1 MNHEY and CDR2 SMNVEV (reference sequence). This CDR3 has 15 amino acids. This CDR3 is CASSLLGVDRNGYTF. The CDR3, as DNA: TGTGCCAGCAGTTTATTAGGGGTCGACAGGAATGGCTACACCTTC.

This chain joins TRBV3-1 (or the pseudogene TRBV3-2) and TRBJ2-7, with D hard to call. V gave up 4 bases and J gave up 4 bases, with 17 bases separating them. Germline CDR1 is LGHDT and CDR2 is YNNKEL (reference sequence). This CDR3 is 15 amino acids long. CDR3 protein: CASSREFSPLYEQYF. DNA of the CDR3: TGTGCCAGCAGCCGTGAGTTTTCCCCCCTGTACGAGCAGTACTTC.

This CDR3 reads CASSRWGGNSYNEQFF. The DNA of the CDR3 is TGTGCCAGCAGCAGGTGGGGGGGGAATTCTTACAATGAGCAGTTCTTC. This chain joins TRBV7-2 and TRBJ2-1, with 7 bases matching TRBD2. Germline assignment: CDR1 SGHTA and CDR2 FQGNSA. The ends lost 5 bases at V and 4 bases at J; junction bases unmatched: 11. This CDR3 contains 16 residues.

The V and J genes are TRBV2 and TRBJ1-2; 8 nucleotides line up with TRBD1. V gave up 5 bases and J gave up 8 bases; unmatched junction bases: 4. CDR3 length equals 12 residues. The germline V gene encodes CDR1 SNHLY and CDR2 FYNNEI. The CDR3 DNA is TGTGCCAGCAGTAACAGGGGGTCCGGCTACACCTTC. Translation gives CASSNRGSGYTF.